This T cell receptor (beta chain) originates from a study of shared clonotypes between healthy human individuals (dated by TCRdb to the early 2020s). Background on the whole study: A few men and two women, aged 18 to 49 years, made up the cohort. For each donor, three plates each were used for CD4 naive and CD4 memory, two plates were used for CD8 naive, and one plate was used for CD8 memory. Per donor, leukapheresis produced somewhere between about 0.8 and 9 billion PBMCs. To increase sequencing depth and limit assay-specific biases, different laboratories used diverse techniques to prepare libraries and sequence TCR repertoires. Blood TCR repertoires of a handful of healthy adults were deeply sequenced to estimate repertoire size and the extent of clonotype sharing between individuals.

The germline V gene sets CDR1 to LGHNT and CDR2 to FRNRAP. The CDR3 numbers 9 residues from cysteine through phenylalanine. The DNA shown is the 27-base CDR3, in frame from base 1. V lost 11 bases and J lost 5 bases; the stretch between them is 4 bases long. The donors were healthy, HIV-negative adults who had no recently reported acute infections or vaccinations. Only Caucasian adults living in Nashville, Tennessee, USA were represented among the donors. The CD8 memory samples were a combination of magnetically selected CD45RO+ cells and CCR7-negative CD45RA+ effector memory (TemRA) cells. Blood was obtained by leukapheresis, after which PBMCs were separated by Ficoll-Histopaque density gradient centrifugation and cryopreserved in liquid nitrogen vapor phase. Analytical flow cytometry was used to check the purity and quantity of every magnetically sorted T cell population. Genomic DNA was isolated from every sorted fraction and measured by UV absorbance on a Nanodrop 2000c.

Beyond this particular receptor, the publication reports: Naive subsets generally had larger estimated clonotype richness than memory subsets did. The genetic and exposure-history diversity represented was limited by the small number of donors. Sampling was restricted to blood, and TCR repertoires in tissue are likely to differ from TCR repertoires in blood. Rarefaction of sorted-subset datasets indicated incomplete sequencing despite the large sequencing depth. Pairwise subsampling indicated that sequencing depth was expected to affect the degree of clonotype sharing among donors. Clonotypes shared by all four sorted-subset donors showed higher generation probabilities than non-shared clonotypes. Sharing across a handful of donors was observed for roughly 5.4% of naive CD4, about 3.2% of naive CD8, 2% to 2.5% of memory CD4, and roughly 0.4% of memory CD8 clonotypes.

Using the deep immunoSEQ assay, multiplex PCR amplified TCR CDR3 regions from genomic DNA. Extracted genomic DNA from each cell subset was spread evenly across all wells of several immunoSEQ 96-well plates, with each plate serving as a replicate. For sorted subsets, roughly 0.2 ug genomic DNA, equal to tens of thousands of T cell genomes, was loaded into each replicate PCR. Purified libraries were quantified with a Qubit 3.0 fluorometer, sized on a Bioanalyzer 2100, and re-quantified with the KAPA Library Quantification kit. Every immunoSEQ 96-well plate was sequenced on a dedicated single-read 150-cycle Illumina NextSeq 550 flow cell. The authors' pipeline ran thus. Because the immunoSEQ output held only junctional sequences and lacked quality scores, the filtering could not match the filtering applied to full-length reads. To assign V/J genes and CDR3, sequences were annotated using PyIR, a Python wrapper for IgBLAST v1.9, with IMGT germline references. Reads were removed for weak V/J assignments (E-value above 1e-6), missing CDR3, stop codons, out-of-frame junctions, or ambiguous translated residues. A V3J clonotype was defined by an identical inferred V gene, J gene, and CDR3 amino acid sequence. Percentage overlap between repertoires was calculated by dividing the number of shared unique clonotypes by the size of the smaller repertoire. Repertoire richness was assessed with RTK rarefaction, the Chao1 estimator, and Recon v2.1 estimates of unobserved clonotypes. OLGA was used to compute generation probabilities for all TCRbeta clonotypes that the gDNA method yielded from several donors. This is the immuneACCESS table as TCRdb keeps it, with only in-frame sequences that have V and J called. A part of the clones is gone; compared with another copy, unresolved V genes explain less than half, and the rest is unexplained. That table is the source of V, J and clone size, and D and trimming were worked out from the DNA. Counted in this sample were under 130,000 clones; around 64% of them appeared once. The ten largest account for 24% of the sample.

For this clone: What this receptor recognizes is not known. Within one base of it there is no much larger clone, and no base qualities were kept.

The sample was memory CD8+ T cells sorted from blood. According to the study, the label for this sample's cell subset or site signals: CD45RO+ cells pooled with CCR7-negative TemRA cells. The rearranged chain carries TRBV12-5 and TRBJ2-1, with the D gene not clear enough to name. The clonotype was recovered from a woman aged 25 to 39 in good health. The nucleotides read TGTGCTTGTCACAATGAGCAGTTCTTC. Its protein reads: CACHNEQFF. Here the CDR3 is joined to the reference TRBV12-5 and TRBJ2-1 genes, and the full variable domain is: DARVTQTPRHKVTEMGQEVTMRCQPILGHNTVFWYRQTMMQGLELLAYFRNRAPLDDSGMPKDRFSAEMPDATLATLKIQPSEPRDSAVYFCACHNEQFFGPGTRLTVL.